This note documents a single T cell receptor (beta chain) sequence. Its antigen is not identified. The PCR was carried out with 60 Vbeta primers and 13 Jbeta primers. Clones were read by immunoSEQ multiplex PCR, and TCRdb kept only the in-frame ones, dropping some. The sample records around 100,000 clones, around 80% being singletons. Germline V lookup: CDR1 MNHEY, CDR2 SMNVEV (reference sequence). The ends were cut back, 5 bases at V and 5 bases at J, with 18 bases in the middle. This CDR3 region has 15 residues. These data are taken from a study of cytomegalovirus exposure and HLA in healthy donors. Findings and limits, study-wide: A later analysis revealed that TCR association rates differed between HLA loci, peaking at DRB1 and bottoming out at HLA-C. What a later analysis reportedly showed was that an Asian-associated ancestry cluster had fewer N-insertions than the approximately 700-donor mean.

The TCR was taken from a man between 25 and 39 years old in good health and CMV-seropositive. The gene calls are TRBV27 and TRBJ1-1, with a tentative D call TRBD1 (6 bases). Sequenced material: PBMCs. For the CDR3, the DNA is TGTGCCAGCAGTCGAGGGACATCAGGATGGACTGAAGCTTTCTTT. Amino acid sequence: CASSRGTSGWTEAFF.